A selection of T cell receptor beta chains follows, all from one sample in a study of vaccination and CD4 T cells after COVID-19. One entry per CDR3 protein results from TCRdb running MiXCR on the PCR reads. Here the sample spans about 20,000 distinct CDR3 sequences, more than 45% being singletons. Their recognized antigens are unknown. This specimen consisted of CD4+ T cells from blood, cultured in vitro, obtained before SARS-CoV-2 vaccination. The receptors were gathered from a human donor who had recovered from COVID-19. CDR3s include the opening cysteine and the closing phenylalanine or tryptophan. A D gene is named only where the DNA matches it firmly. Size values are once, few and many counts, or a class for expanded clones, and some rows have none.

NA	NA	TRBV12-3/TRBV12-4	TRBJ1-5	TGTGCCAGCAGTTTTGACACCCACAATCAGCCCCAGCATTTT	CASSFDTHNQPQHF
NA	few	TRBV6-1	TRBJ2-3	TGTGCCAGCAGTCTAAACAGGCTACGTTCCACAGATACGCAGTATTTT	CASSLNRLRSTDTQYF
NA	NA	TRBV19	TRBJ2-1	TGTGCCAGTAGTACTGGGGGGGTTGGGGGCGGTGAGCAGTTCTTC	CASSTGGVGGGEQFF
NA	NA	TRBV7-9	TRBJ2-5	TGTGCCAGCAGCTTAGCGGGAGTGGGGTTGGAGACCCAGTACTTC	CASSLAGVGLETQYF
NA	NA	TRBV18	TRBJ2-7	TGTGCCAGCTCACCAAGGCAGGGAGGGGGCGAGCAGTACTTC	CASSPRQGGGEQYF
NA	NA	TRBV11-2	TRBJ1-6	TGCGCCAGCAGCCAAGATTTTAGGAATTCACCCCTCCACTTT	CASSQDFRNSPLHF
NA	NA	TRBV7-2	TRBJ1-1	TGTGCCAGCAGCGCCCTATCATACAACACTGAAGCTTTCTTT	CASSALSYNTEAFF
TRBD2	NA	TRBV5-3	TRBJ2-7	TGTGCCAGAAGCTTGCGGGAGGGCCGGGGCGAGCAGTACTTC	CARSLREGRGEQYF
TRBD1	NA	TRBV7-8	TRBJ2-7	TGTGCCAGCAGCTTTATCGACAGGGGCGAGCAGTACTTC	CASSFIDRGEQYF
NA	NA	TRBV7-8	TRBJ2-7	TGTGCCAGCAGCTTAAGGCCCTCCTACGAGCAGTACTTC	CASSLRPSYEQYF
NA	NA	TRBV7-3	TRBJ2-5	TGTGCCAGCAGCTTAAGAGGCGGAGGAGGGCCGGAGACCCAGTACTTC	CASSLRGGGGPETQYF